This paragraph reports one T cell receptor (beta chain). This clonotype was picked up many times. This clone's antigen is unknown. There are no base qualities to consult, and no much larger clone falls within one base. Sequenced on an Illumina NovaSeq 6000. cDNA libraries for TCRalpha and TCRbeta were prepared by 5'RACE using constant-segment primers, with sample barcodes and unique molecular identifiers added. Trizol reagent was used to extract RNA from every sample. Libraries were amplified in two PCR steps, with a second sample barcode and Illumina TruSeq adapters added in the second step. Sequencing of libraries was performed on an Illumina NovaSeq with 2 x 150 bp paired-end reads. The study's processing was this. The reads were demultiplexed and collapsed into UMI-guided consensus sequences using migec v1.2.7. Using mixcr v2.1.11, UMI consensuses were aligned to TRA and TRB V and J templates and then assembled into clonotypes. Expanded or contracted clonotypes were those called significant by both edgeR and NoisET, with noise models trained on biological replicates. For edgeR calls, a false discovery rate-adjusted p below 0.01 and a log2 fold-change threshold of 1 were applied. As an exploratory analysis of dynamics, max-normalized trajectories of the 1000 most abundant clonotypes were examined by PCA with hierarchical clustering. Separately sequenced CD4+ and CD8+ repertoires were used to assign the CD4 or CD8 phenotype of responding clones. TCRdb trimmed the raw reads at Q25, called clones with MiXCR and kept productive beta chains. Every entry covers one CDR3 protein and lists the most common genes and DNA from its rows. V and J calls and clone size were set by TCRdb, not the authors. The sample table records 150,000 to 200,000 distinct CDR3 sequences; roughly 12% of these occur just once. The ten biggest clones cover roughly 3.8% of the sample.

Ficoll-Paque density gradient centrifugation was the method used to isolate PBMCs. The data were taken from a study of T-cell memory formation after mild COVID-19 (dated by TCRdb to the early 2020s). For the study in its entirety: TCR sequence clusters from the two donors were found to be largely donor specific. T-cell clones expanding and contracting after mild COVID-19 in two donors were tracked by longitudinal TCRalpha and TCRbeta repertoire sequencing. Two young, previously healthy adult volunteers, one female and one male, were included in the cohort.

Trimmed from V: 1 base; trimmed from J: 1 base; junction bases lacking a gene match: 5. The CDR3 holds 16 amino acids from the cysteine to the phenylalanine. CDR3 DNA is the only sequence kept; it has 48 bases, read in frame from the first base. The germline V gene encodes CDR1 MGHRA and CDR2 YSYEKL. The paper as a whole reports these results and caveats: SARS-CoV-2 specificity of the second-wave clones peaking on day 37 was not confirmed. Clones contracting from day 15 to 85 had balanced CD4/CD8 phenotypes, while a second wave expanding from day 15 to 37 was biased towards CD4+. Only a couple of mild cases were covered in the study, and larger cohorts including severe cases with pre-infection samples were considered necessary. Some responding clones were detected in pre-infection memory, which suggested that pre-existing cross-reactive memory T cells had joined the SARS-CoV-2 response. Contracting CD4+ clones were located mainly in the CM and EM memory subsets, whereas CD8+ clones were found to be enriched in EMRA.

Sequenced input: PBMCs or a T cell subset sorted from them (not recorded which). The receptor's source is a man aged 18 to 29 who had mild COVID-19 (a few samples of this study predate the infection). The sample titles of this study are shuffled in the database, so cell type and time point are left out; the donor was told from shared clones. The chain uses TRBV4-1 and TRBJ2-7; TRBD1 aligns with 9 central bases. The DNA sequence follows: TGCGCCAGCAGCCAAGGTCGGGACAGGGCGTCCTACGAGCAGTACTTC. Translated, it reads CASSQGRDRASYEQYF.